The 22 T cell receptor beta chains reported below all come from one sample, sequenced in a study of blood T cell repertoires in COVID-19 (dated by TCRdb to the early 2020s). Library generation was performed with the immunoSEQ multiplex PCR assay. In its TCRdb copy, this immuneACCESS table keeps in-frame sequences only and misses some clones. Where compared with another copy, unresolved V genes explain less than half of these, and the others have no known cause. In all, the sample holds some 270,000 clones, and roughly 90% of those were seen once. More than 0.75% of the sample belongs to the ten largest clones. Sequenced input: peripheral blood. These TCRs come from a man under 40 with acute or convalescent COVID-19.

This rearrangement joins TRBV4-2 to TRBJ2-1; a possible D gene is TRBD2 (5 bases). Germline CDR1 and CDR2: LGHNA and YNFKEQ. The CDR3 is 14 amino acids. V was pared by 2 bases and J by 8 bases, with 13 bases between. CDR3 protein: CASSQKHGVHEQFF. CDR3 sequence (DNA): TGTGCCAGCAGCCAAAAACACGGGGTCCATGAGCAGTTCTTC.

This clone was counted only a few times. The chain uses TRBV7-9 and TRBJ1-5; D may be TRBD1 (6 bases). This CDR3 has 14 amino acids. Germline values: CDR1 SEHNR, CDR2 FQNEAQ (reference sequence). V lost 4 bases and J lost 3, with 10 bases in between. The CDR3 DNA follows: TGTGCCAGCAGCTCCTCAGGGGTCAATCAGCCCCAGCATTTT. Protein: CASSSSGVNQPQHF.

This chain links TRBV5-1 with TRBJ1-1, with a weak D call TRBD1 (5 bases). CDR3 size: 18 residues. Trimming removed 1 base from V and 2 bases from J, with 21 bases in between. Germline loops: CDR1 SGHRS, CDR2 YFSETQ. CDR3 loop: CASSLRRPTQGSNTEAFF. CDR3 in DNA: TGCGCCAGCAGCTTGAGGAGACCGACGCAGGGATCAAACACTGAAGCTTTCTTT. Based on the CDR3 plus reference TRBV5-1 and TRBJ1-1, the full variable domain is KAGVTQTPRYLIKTRGQQVTLSCSPISGHRSVSWYQQTPGQGLQFLFEYFSETQRNKGNFPGRFSGRQFSNSRSEMNVSTLELGDSALYLCASSLRRPTQGSNTEAFFGQGTRLTVV.

In DNA, the CDR3 is TGCGCCAGCAGCTTGTCGCCTTCCCGACAGGCGAATAACTATGGCTACACCTTC. It encodes CASSLSPSRQANNYGYTF. This chain links TRBV5-1 with TRBJ1-2, with a possible D match to TRBD1 (6 bases). Germline assignment: CDR1 SGHRS and CDR2 YFSETQ. The V gene lost 1 base and the J gene lost 1 base, with 20 bases spanning the gap. This CDR3 contains 18 residues.

The chain recombines TRBV30 with TRBJ1-1, with D perhaps matching TRBD1 (5 bases). This CDR3 is built from 14 residues. V lost 2 bases and J lost 2, with 12 bases in between. The germline gives CDR1 GTSNPN, CDR2 SVGIG (reference sequence). The CDR3 DNA reads TGTGCCTGGAGTACCAGACAGCTAAACACTGAAGCTTTCTTT. Translation: CAWSTRQLNTEAFF. The variable domain in full, with the rest retrieved from reference TRBV30 and TRBJ1-1, is SQTIHQWPATLVQPVGSPLSLECTVEGTSNPNLYWYRQAAGRGLQLLFYSVGIGQISSEVPQNLSASRPQDRQFILSSKKLLLSDSGFYLCAWSTRQLNTEAFFGQGTRLTVV.

The chain uses TRBV28 and TRBJ1-5; no clear D gene. Trimming cost V 6 bases and J 4 bases, with 4 bases left between them. CDR3 length: 11 amino acids. CDR1 and CDR2 (germline): MDHEN, SYDVKM. CDR3: CASRANQPQHF. The CDR3 region has the DNA TGTGCCAGCAGGGCAAATCAGCCCCAGCATTTT. The full variable domain, completed using reference TRBV28 and TRBJ1-5, is DVKVTQSSRYLVKRTGEKVFLECVQDMDHENMFWYRQDPGLGLRLIYFSYDVKMKEKGDIPEGYSVSREKKERFSLILESASTNQTSMYLCASRANQPQHFGDGTRLSIL.

The chain is built from TRBV23-1 and TRBJ2-1; TRBD2 agrees at 7 bases. TRBV23-1 is an ORF, with its function uncertain. This CDR3 has 16 amino acids. V was pared by 7 bases and J by 7 bases, with 16 bases of the junction left unmatched. Here the CDR3 reads CASTQGCGRGKNEQFF. CDR3 sequence (DNA): TGCGCCAGCACCCAGGGTTGCGGGAGAGGCAAGAATGAGCAGTTCTTC.

The DNA for the CDR3 is TGTGCCAGCAGCCTGGAGAGGAACACTGAAGCTTTCTTT. This gives the protein CASSLERNTEAFF. The V gene is TRBV3-1 (or the pseudogene TRBV3-2), the J gene TRBJ1-1; D remains unclear. CDR3 length equals 13 residues. Germline assignment: CDR1 LGHDT and CDR2 YNNKEL (reference sequence). V dropped 4 bases and J dropped 1 base, with 7 bases sitting between them.

The rearrangement links TRBV7-9 to TRBJ2-7; 9 bases agree with TRBD1. This CDR3 is 14 amino acids long. V lost 5 bases and J lost 3; bases outside the gene matches: 5. Germline V gene lookup returns CDR1 SEHNR and CDR2 FQNEAQ (reference sequence). CDR3 DNA sequence: TGTGCCAGCAGCCCCCGGGACAGGGACTACGAGCAGTACTTC. Translating it yields CASSPRDRDYEQYF.

The rearrangement joins TRBV18 to TRBJ2-3; D might be TRBD1 (6 bases). CDR1 KGHSH and CDR2 LQKENI come from the germline V gene. The CDR3 runs 14 residues. The V end lost 2 bases, the J end lost 2 bases, and 8 bases lay between the germline ends. Here the CDR3 DNA reads TGTGCCAGCTCACCAACAGGGAACACAGATACGCAGTATTTT. It is translated as CASSPTGNTDTQYF.

This clone appeared a few times. This rearrangement joins TRBV2 to TRBJ1-2; D possibly corresponds to TRBD1 (6 bases). Germline CDR1 is SNHLY and CDR2 is FYNNEI. There are 16 residues in the CDR3. V dropped 1 base and J dropped 6 bases, with 18 bases sitting between them. The CDR3 bases are TGTGCCAGCAGTGAAGAGGTGGCAAAAGCAGGGGATGGCTACACCTTC. It specifies CASSEEVAKAGDGYTF.

This chain uses TRBV6-5 with TRBJ1-5; no clear D. V lost 0 bases and J 6 bases, leaving 6 bases between the germline ends. In germline, CDR1 is MNHEY, CDR2 SVGAGI. CDR3 size: 13 residues. CDR3 residues: CASSYSQVQPQHF. The CDR3 nucleotides are TGTGCCAGCAGTTACTCCCAGGTTCAGCCCCAGCATTTT.

This rearrangement joins TRBV3-1 (or the pseudogene TRBV3-2) to TRBJ2-3; 8 positions agree with TRBD2. The V segment lost 4 bases and the J segment 4 bases; nucleotides outside the gene matches: 13. The length of the CDR3 is 17 residues. Germline-derived CDR1 and CDR2 are LGHDT and YNNKEL (reference sequence). CDR3 DNA: TGTGCCAGCAGCCCCGGGAGGGGAGCGGGTGGGTCAGATACGCAGTATTTT. This encodes CASSPGRGAGGSDTQYF.

The chain joins TRBV4-2 to TRBJ1-2; TRBD1 might be the D (6 bases). The CDR3 is made up of 17 amino acids. From germline, CDR1 is LGHNA and CDR2 YNFKEQ. Trimming stripped 3 bases from V and 2 bases from J, with 19 bases between. The CDR3 sequence: CASSQADGGAVNYGYTF. CDR3 coding DNA: TGTGCCAGCAGCCAGGCCGATGGGGGGGCAGTGAACTATGGCTACACCTTC.

The chain has TRBV18 and TRBJ1-2; TRBD1 might be the D (5 bases). The CDR3 runs 14 residues. CDR1 is KGHSH, CDR2 LQKENI, per germline. Trimming pared 2 bases from V and 4 bases from J, leaving 11 bases between. Here the CDR3 reads CASSPGDRSYGYTF. CDR3 nucleotides: TGTGCCAGCTCACCAGGCGACAGAAGCTATGGCTACACCTTC.

The chain recombines TRBV28 with TRBJ1-2; 7 bases line up with TRBD1. CDR3 length: 16 residues. Germline V lookup: CDR1 MDHEN, CDR2 SYDVKM. Germline trimming cut 4 bases from V and 2 bases from J; bases unmatched to any gene: 10. The DNA for the CDR3 is TGTGCCAGCAGTTCGGCTAGACAGGGTTCGAACTATGGCTACACCTTC. It specifies CASSSARQGSNYGYTF.

This sequence joins TRBV4-1 and TRBJ1-1; a weak D match, TRBD1 (5 bases). The CDR3 contains 14 residues. Trimming shortened V by 1 base and J by 1 base, and 7 bases separated the two germline ends. CDR1 is MGHRA, CDR2 YSYEKL, per germline. The CDR3 reads CASSQVDRNTEAFF. For the CDR3, the DNA is TGCGCCAGCAGCCAAGTCGACAGGAACACTGAAGCTTTCTTT.

The chain carries TRBV7-3 and TRBJ1-1, with no clear D. CDR3 size: 13 residues. V was cut by 2 bases and J by 1 base, with 5 bases left in between. The germline V gene has CDR1 SGHTA and CDR2 FQGTGA. The CDR3 DNA reads as TGTGCCAGCAGCTTACGGGGGAACACTGAAGCTTTCTTT. It translates to CASSLRGNTEAFF.

The chain is built from TRBV7-9 and TRBJ1-4, with 7 bases aligning to TRBD1. The CDR3 is 15 amino acids. Trimming cost V 4 bases and J 7 bases; bases outside gene matches: 9. The germline CDR1 and CDR2 sequences are SEHNR and FQNEAQ (reference sequence). The CDR3 reads CASSSPRQGREKLFF. CDR3 sequence (DNA): TGTGCCAGCAGCTCACCAAGACAGGGTCGTGAAAAACTGTTTTTT.

This chain uses TRBV2 with TRBJ1-3, with D hard to call. The CDR3 contains 14 residues. Per germline, CDR1 SNHLY and CDR2 FYNNEI. The ends were cut back, 4 bases at V and 0 bases at J, with 7 bases in the middle. This chain's CDR3 is CASSVRYSGNTIYF. CDR3 coding DNA: TGTGCCAGCAGTGTCAGGTACTCTGGAAACACCATATATTTT.

Comments on this clone: At the DNA level, this CDR3 is encoded by other sequences in the same sample as well. The V gene is TRBV30, the J gene TRBJ1-6; weak D call: TRBD1 (5 bases). The CDR3 covers 16 residues. The V gene's germline CDR1 is GTSNPN and CDR2 SVGIG (reference sequence). Trimming pared 4 bases from V and 9 bases from J, leaving 22 bases between. CDR3 protein: CAWTLAGGLGGSPLHF. CDR3 bases: TGTGCCTGGACTCTAGCGGGGGGTCTCGGGGGTTCACCCCTCCACTTT.

The rearrangement uses TRBV5-8 and TRBJ1-1, with TRBD1 identical over 9 bases. The length of the CDR3 is 12 residues. Per the germline V gene, CDR1 is SGHTS and CDR2 is YDEGEE. V trimming: 3 bases; J trimming: 11 bases; junction bases outside the gene matches: 5. The CDR3 sequence is CASSSGTGKAFF. DNA for the CDR3: TGTGCCAGCAGCTCCGGGACAGGGAAGGCTTTCTTT.